A single sample is the source of the 28 T cell receptor beta chains below, sequenced in a study of OX40 agonist ivuxolimab in advanced cancers. Sequenced by immunoSEQ multiplex PCR; TCRdb stores in-frame clones only, minus some. The table shows about 69,000 clones, with approximately 91% occurring only once. The material was CD4+ or CD8+ T cells sorted from blood, obtained in a trial of the OX40 agonist ivuxolimab. The receptors stem from an adult with an advanced solid tumor such as melanoma, head and neck, liver or kidney cancer.

This clone was observed once. The V gene is TRBV5-1, the J gene TRBJ1-1; 7 bases align to TRBD1. The CDR3 runs 15 residues. Germline CDR1 reads SGHRS; CDR2 reads YFSETQ. J was trimmed by 0 bases and V by 6 bases; bases with no gene match: 8. The CDR3: CASNPTGPLNTEAFF. The CDR3 DNA follows: TGCGCCAGCAACCCGACAGGGCCCTTGAACACTGAAGCTTTCTTT.

This clone was observed once. V usage is TRBV4-1 and J usage is TRBJ2-7, with 15 bases lining up with TRBD2. CDR1 is MGHRA and CDR2 is YSYEKL in the germline V gene. The CDR3 extends over 18 amino acids. With V trimmed by 3 bases and J by 4 bases, 10 bases remained unmatched. CDR3 nucleotide sequence: TGCGCCAGCAGCCAGGTGGGTGGACTAGCGGGAGGGCCGTACGAGCAGTACTTC. Amino acids: CASSQVGGLAGGPYEQYF.

Here the CDR3 reads CASSLPGAPSGYTF. Here the CDR3 DNA reads TGTGCCAGTAGTCTCCCCGGGGCCCCCTCTGGCTACACCTTC. The rearrangement links TRBV19 to TRBJ1-2, with D perhaps matching TRBD1 (5 bases). V lost 5 bases, J lost 7 bases, and 17 bases lay in between. The germline V gene encodes CDR1 LNHDA and CDR2 SQIVND (reference sequence). This CDR3 has 14 residues.

This rearrangement joins TRBV2 to TRBJ2-1, with TRBD2 matching over 13 bases. Looked up from germline, CDR1 is SNHLY and CDR2 is FYNNEI. V was clipped by 8 bases and J by 5 bases; unmatched bases: 15. The CDR3 runs to 18 residues. This CDR3 is CASGSSRGLAGVDNEQFF. The CDR3 nucleotides read TGTGCCAGCGGGTCGAGTCGAGGACTAGCGGGAGTCGACAATGAGCAGTTCTTC.

This chain links TRBV27 with TRBJ2-2; no clear D. Looked up from germline, CDR1 is MNHEY and CDR2 is SMNVEV (reference sequence). The CDR3 covers 13 residues. Trimming stripped 6 bases from V and 3 bases from J, with 8 bases between. CDR3 nucleotides: TGTGCCAGCAGCCACCTTGACACCGGGGAGCTGTTTTTT. Translation gives CASSHLDTGELFF.

This chain uses TRBV5-1 with TRBJ2-1, with 8 bases aligning to TRBD1. V dropped 4 bases and J dropped 0; count of bases not matched to a gene: 3. This CDR3 is 15 amino acids long. Germline V lookup: CDR1 SGHRS, CDR2 YFSETQ. Written as DNA, the CDR3 is TGCGCCAGCAGCCCGGACAGGGTCTCCTACAATGAGCAGTTCTTC. Translated: CASSPDRVSYNEQFF.

The chain's CDR3 is CASSLDVRTYGYTF. DNA of the CDR3: TGTGCCAGCAGCTTGGACGTCCGGACGTATGGCTACACCTTC. The chain carries TRBV5-4 and TRBJ1-2, with D unclear. There are 14 residues in the CDR3. The ends were cut back, 0 bases at V and 5 bases at J, with 11 bases in the middle. Germline CDR1 SGHNT, CDR2 YYREEE (reference sequence).

This chain links TRBV14 with TRBJ1-4, with D tentatively TRBD1 (5 bases). CDR3 length equals 14 residues. Germline CDR1 is SGHDN and CDR2 is FVKESK. With 4 bases removed from V and 6 bases from J, the gap between germline ends came to 12 bases. Written as DNA, the CDR3 is TGTGCCAGCAGCCCACCCCCGGGACATGAAAAACTGTTTTTT. Translated, it gives CASSPPPGHEKLFF.

The J gene is TRBJ2-7, the V gene TRBV27, with 14 bases matching TRBD2. Unmatched junction bases numbered 9, after V lost 6 bases and J lost 2 bases. In germline, CDR1 is MNHEY, CDR2 SMNVEV (reference sequence). This CDR3 contains 17 residues. This chain's CDR3 is CASRVRGLAGVTYEQYF. The CDR3 nucleotides read TGTGCCAGCAGAGTAAGGGGACTAGCGGGAGTTACCTACGAGCAGTACTTC.

The CDR3 sequence is CASSLYSGNTGELFF. As DNA, the CDR3 is TGTGCCAGCAGCTTGTATAGCGGGAACACCGGGGAGCTGTTTTTT. The chain joins TRBV5-8 to TRBJ2-2; a possible D gene is TRBD2 (6 bases). CDR1 and CDR2 from the germline V gene are SGHTS and YDEGEE. This CDR3 has 15 amino acids. Trimming stripped 1 base from V and 1 base from J, with 8 bases between.

The rearrangement links TRBV9 to TRBJ2-7, with 12 bases that match TRBD1. This CDR3 spans 16 amino acids. Germline CDR1 and CDR2: SGDLS and YYNGEE. J gave up 2 bases and V 0 bases, and 3 bases lay outside the gene matches. The CDR3 DNA follows: TGTGCCAGCAGCGTAGCGGGACAGGGGGCCCCCTACGAGCAGTACTTC. It codes for CASSVAGQGAPYEQYF.

The chain has TRBV28 and TRBJ1-1; possibly TRBD1 for D (5 bases). CDR3 length: 11 residues. The germline gives CDR1 MDHEN, CDR2 SYDVKM. The V end was cut by 6 bases, the J end by 11 bases, with 13 bases between. In nucleotides, the CDR3 is TGTGCCAGCAGGACAGCCTCGCGCGCTTTCTTT. Translated, it gives CASRTASRAFF.

CDR3 amino acids: CASSPRGSANTGELFF. In DNA form, the CDR3 reads TGTGCCAGCAGCCCCCGGGGTAGCGCGAACACCGGGGAGCTGTTTTTT. The V and J genes are TRBV9 and TRBJ2-2; a possible D gene is TRBD2 (5 bases). The V end lost 4 bases, the J end lost 0 bases, and 13 bases lay between the germline ends. This CDR3 is 16 amino acids long. Per germline, CDR1 SGDLS and CDR2 YYNGEE.

The chain recombines TRBV18 with TRBJ2-7; D is ambiguous. Trimming left V 2 bases short and J 3 bases short, with 8 bases between. The germline CDR1 and CDR2 sequences are KGHSH and LQKENI. The CDR3 sequence is 13 residues long. CDR3 sequence reads: CASSPVGSYEQYF. The CDR3 nucleotides are TGTGCCAGCTCACCAGTAGGCAGCTACGAGCAGTACTTC.

This chain uses TRBV7-2 with TRBJ2-3; D gene ambiguous. Per the germline V gene, CDR1 is SGHTA and CDR2 is FQGNSA. V was clipped by 1 base and J by 2 bases, with 4 bases between them. The CDR3 runs to 13 residues. CDR3 bases: TGTGCCAGCAGCTTAGGCTTCACAGATACGCAGTATTTT. It codes for CASSLGFTDTQYF.

J is TRBJ2-1 and V is TRBV5-1; TRBD1 aligns across 9 bases. The V segment lost 0 bases and the J segment 2 bases; nucleotides outside the gene matches: 3. This CDR3 is 16 amino acids long. Germline V CDR1 and CDR2: SGHRS, YFSETQ. The CDR3 nucleotides read TGCGCCAGCAGCTTGGAGGGACAGGGAACCTACAATGAGCAGTTCTTC. As protein: CASSLEGQGTYNEQFF.

This sequence joins TRBV5-1 and TRBJ2-1; D is possibly TRBD1 or TRBD2 (6 bases each). The CDR3 sequence is 15 residues long. The V and J ends lost 3 bases and 2 bases respectively, with 12 bases between them. Germline V lookup: CDR1 SGHRS, CDR2 YFSETQ. The CDR3 DNA follows: TGCGCCAGCAGCTGGGGGGCCTTCACCTACAATGAGCAGTTCTTC. Translating gives CASSWGAFTYNEQFF.

The chain recombines TRBV5-1 with TRBJ1-4; D possibly corresponds to TRBD1 (6 bases). V lost 0 bases and J 4 bases, leaving 13 bases between the germline ends. This CDR3 comprises 16 residues. Germline V gene sequence: CDR1 SGHRS, CDR2 YFSETQ. CDR3 protein: CASSLEQGGFNEKLFF. For the CDR3, the DNA is TGCGCCAGCAGCTTGGAACAGGGCGGCTTTAATGAAAAACTGTTTTTT.

V and J are TRBV5-1 and TRBJ2-4, with D possibly matching TRBD1 (6 bases). Trimming pared 2 bases from V and 8 bases from J, leaving 11 bases between. The germline V gene has CDR1 SGHRS and CDR2 YFSETQ. CDR3 length: 13 amino acids. The CDR3 here is CASSFQGTDIQYF. The CDR3 region has the DNA TGCGCCAGCAGCTTTCAGGGGACGGACATTCAGTACTTC.

The rearrangement uses TRBV6-4 and TRBJ2-3; TRBD1 matches 12 bases. Germline trimming cut 6 bases from V and 4 bases from J; bases unmatched to any gene: 11. Germline loops: CDR1 MRHNA, CDR2 SNTAGT. The CDR3 runs 17 residues. CDR3 sequence (DNA): TGTGCCAGCAGGGAGGTTGCGGGACAGGGGGCCTCAGATACGCAGTATTTT. Its protein product is CASREVAGQGASDTQYF.

The chain uses TRBV6-6 and TRBJ2-7, with D possibly matching TRBD2 (6 bases). There are 15 residues in the CDR3. Germline CDR1 and CDR2: MNHNY and SVGAGI (reference sequence). Trimming shortened V by 7 bases and J by 1 base, and 17 bases separated the two germline ends. The CDR3 spells CASKLHVADSYEQYF. The CDR3 DNA is TGTGCCAGCAAACTTCACGTAGCGGATTCCTACGAGCAGTACTTC.

The chain uses TRBV19 and TRBJ2-3; 10 bases line up with TRBD2. CDR1 is LNHDA, CDR2 SQIVND, per germline (reference sequence). V gave up 6 bases and J gave up 1 base; unmatched junction bases: 7. The CDR3 has 16 amino acids. This CDR3 is CASRDHLAGGTDTQYF. CDR3 DNA: TGTGCCAGTAGGGACCACCTAGCGGGAGGCACAGATACGCAGTATTTT.

J is TRBJ2-3 and V is TRBV15, with D possibly being TRBD1 (6 bases). CDR1 is LNHNV and CDR2 is YYDKDF in the germline V gene (reference sequence). Trimming took 0 bases from V and 0 from J, leaving 10 bases between them. The CDR3 loop spans 16 amino acids. CDR3 amino acids: CATSRDGTGSTDTQYF. The CDR3 coding sequence is TGTGCCACCAGCAGAGATGGAACAGGGAGCACAGATACGCAGTATTTT.

The rearrangement joins TRBV4-2 to TRBJ1-2; D call uncertain. The CDR3 extends over 19 amino acids. V gave up 1 base and J gave up 5 bases, with 26 bases separating them. CDR1 is LGHNA, CDR2 YNFKEQ, per germline. This CDR3 is CASSQVWYGLSRDEYGYTF. Written as DNA, the CDR3 is TGTGCCAGCAGCCAAGTTTGGTACGGCCTTTCGAGAGACGAGTATGGCTACACCTTC.

The genes are TRBV6-5 and TRBJ2-3, with a tentative D call TRBD2 (6 bases). V was cut by 2 bases and J by 1 base, with 13 bases left in between. CDR3 length: 16 residues. CDR1 MNHEY and CDR2 SVGAGI come from the germline V gene. In DNA, the CDR3 is TGTGCCAGCAGTTACGGGGTTTTAGCGGGCACAGATACGCAGTATTTT. Its protein product is CASSYGVLAGTDTQYF.

CDR3 region: CASSLTRDSGNTIYF. The CDR3 nucleotides read TGTGCCAGCAGCCTCACCCGGGACTCTGGAAACACCATATATTTT. V usage is TRBV7-3 and J usage is TRBJ1-3, with D hard to call. V lost 5 bases, J lost 0 bases, and 11 bases lay in between. The CDR3 totals 15 residues. The germline V gene encodes CDR1 SGHTA and CDR2 FQGTGA.

The J gene is TRBJ2-3, the V gene TRBV30; a possible D gene is TRBD2 (5 bases). The CDR3 loop spans 14 amino acids. Germline V gives CDR1 GTSNPN, CDR2 SVGIG (reference sequence). Written as DNA, the CDR3 is TGTGCAACGACTCGGCCAGCGGGCACAGATACGCAGTATTTT. Residues: CATTRPAGTDTQYF.

Turning to this clone: One end of the junction fails to match germline, which may point to a read error. The V and J genes are TRBV14 and TRBJ2-7, with D possibly being TRBD1 (5 bases). The CDR3 sequence is 14 residues long. In germline, CDR1 is SGHDN, CDR2 FVKESK. CDR3 DNA sequence: TGTGCCAGCAGCCAATCAGGGCCCGGCTACGGGCAGTACTTC. The encoded protein is CASSQSGPGYGQYF.